This T cell receptor beta chain is drawn from a study of T cell changes during pregnancy in multiple sclerosis. The CDR3 spans 13 residues. Germline assignment: CDR1 MNHNS and CDR2 SASEGT. The V gene lost 8 bases and the J gene lost 1 base, with 10 bases spanning the gap. Profiled with immunoSEQ multiplex PCR; TCRdb holds only in-frame clones, not every one. Counted here are more than 95,000 clones, 80% to 95% occurring once; the ten biggest clones make up more than 0.75%. The sequence was obtained from a female donor with multiple sclerosis, enrolled in a pregnancy study. J is TRBJ2-3 and V is TRBV6-1; D is possibly TRBD2 (5 bases). Sequenced material: peripheral blood, taken after pregnancy. The CDR3 is CASRGPGTDTQYF. The CDR3 nucleotides read TGTGCCAGCCGGGGTCCGGGCACAGATACGCAGTATTTT.